This is a list of T cell receptor beta chains from one sample in a study of T cell repertoires in cytomegalovirus infection. In TCRdb, the reads were re-called with MiXCR into one record per CDR3 protein. Of fewer than 350,000 distinct CDR3 sequences in the sample, around a tenth were seen once. Input material: PBMCs. Source of these receptors: a human donor in good health (CMV status not recorded). Some clones in this sample may be carry-over from other donors' samples. Both conserved end residues are part of each CDR3. A D gene is named only where the DNA matches it firmly. Clone size, where shown, is once, few, many, or a class for clones that have expanded.

clone_size cdr3_length j_call d_call v_call cdr3_aa cdr3_nt
many 15 TRBJ2-1 . TRBV9 CASSVRGGRYNEQFF TGTGCCAGCAGCGTTCGCGGTGGGAGGTACAATGAGCAGTTCTTC
many 13 TRBJ1-5 . TRBV7-2 CASSSDTYQPQHF TGTGCCAGCAGCTCAGACACCTATCAGCCCCAGCATTTT
few 11 TRBJ2-1 . TRBV7-6 CASSASWEQFF TGTGCCAGCAGCGCCTCATGGGAGCAGTTCTTC
few 17 TRBJ2-5 TRBD2 TRBV7-2 CASSSIRLAGGLWTQYF TGTGCCAGCAGCTCAATTCGACTAGCGGGGGGGCTGTGGACCCAGTACTTC
few 13 TRBJ2-5 . TRBV20-1 CSARVGYEETQYF TGCAGTGCTAGAGTTGGGTACGAAGAGACCCAGTACTTC
many 14 TRBJ2-6 . TRBV7-2 CASSYRSGANVLTF TGTGCCAGCAGCTATCGCTCTGGGGCCAACGTCCTGACTTTC
few 14 TRBJ1-1 . TRBV5-1 CASSLGPQNSEAFF TGCGCCAGCAGCTTGGGTCCCCAGAACAGTGAAGCTTTCTTT
few 13 TRBJ1-3 . TRBV6-1 CAAGPRSGNTIYF TGTGCCGCGGGACCGCGCTCTGGAAACACCATATATTTT
many 16 TRBJ1-3 . TRBV7-8 CASSLGLSSSGNTIYF TGTGCCAGCAGCTTAGGCTTATCTAGCTCTGGAAACACCATATATTTT
few 15 TRBJ1-2 . TRBV28 CASSSHLGGAEGYTF TGTGCCAGCAGTTCGCATCTCGGGGGCGCGGAGGGCTACACCTTC
. 14 TRBJ1-1 TRBD1 TRBV14 CASSLPGQITEAFF TGTGCCAGCAGCCTTCCGGGACAGATCACTGAAGCTTTCTTT
. 15 TRBJ1-4 . TRBV12-5 CASGVQTGHNEKLFF TGTGCTAGTGGTGTCCAGACAGGACATAATGAAAAACTGTTTTTT
. 15 TRBJ2-7 TRBD2 TRBV30 CAWSPLAGGPGEQYF TGTGCCTGGAGTCCCCTAGCGGGAGGGCCGGGCGAGCAGTACTTC
few 24 TRBJ2-2 TRBD2 TRBV28 CASSLFRQGLAGGMGHITPGELFF TGTGCCAGCAGTTTATTCAGACAAGGGCTAGCGGGAGGAATGGGGCATATCACGCCCGGGGAGCTGTTTTTT
many 12 TRBJ1-2 TRBD1 TRBV7-8 CASSLTGNGYTF TGTGCCAGCAGCTTGACAGGGAATGGCTACACCTTC
. 15 TRBJ2-2 . TRBV28 CASSFGSGWNGELFF TGTGCCAGCAGTTTTGGGTCAGGGTGGAACGGGGAGCTGTTTTTT
. 18 TRBJ1-5 TRBD1 TRBV28 CASSFPGQGLISKQPQHF TGTGCCAGCAGTTTTCCGGGACAGGGTTTGATCAGCAAACAGCCCCAGCATTTT
many 13 TRBJ2-1 . TRBV7-2 CASSLVQFREQFF TGTGCCAGCAGCTTAGTGCAGTTTCGTGAGCAGTTCTTC
. 15 TRBJ2-2 . TRBV7-6 CASSLTSINTGELFF TGTGCCAGCAGCTTAACTAGTATAAACACCGGGGAGCTGTTTTTT